The rows below give T cell receptor beta chains drawn from one sample of a study of cytomegalovirus exposure and HLA in healthy donors. This table comes from immunoSEQ multiplex PCR, and its TCRdb copy is limited to in-frame clones, with some not included. The sample consists of about 98,000 clones, more than 60% of them appearing once. The sample consisted of PBMCs. The receptor set was obtained from a man between 18 and 35 years old in good health and CMV-seropositive. Each CDR3 is given with its conserved first and last residue.

v_call	j_call	cdr3_aa
TRBV30	TRBJ2-7	CAWSPDRESQYF
TRBV4-2	TRBJ2-3	CASSQGGHTGTDTQYF
TRBV6-1	TRBJ1-2	CASKAASGQNYGYTF
TRBV28	TRBJ1-4	CASSLAVVGEKLFF
TRBV5-1	TRBJ1-1	CASSLIRSRTEAFF
TRBV7-8	TRBJ2-7	CASSPTGLAGNEQYF
TRBV5-1	TRBJ2-7	CASSHGTGVAEQYF
TRBV7-3	TRBJ1-6	CASSLGQWDSPLHF
TRBV9	TRBJ2-2	CASSREAGNTGELFF
TRBV19	TRBJ2-7	CASRPLAGDSYEQYF
TRBV10-3	TRBJ1-6	CATKMGADGPLHF
TRBV28	TRBJ2-2	CASSSGQGAPGELFF
TRBV4-2	TRBJ1-5	CASSQDTGYNQPQHF
TRBV27	TRBJ2-7	CASSLKYDGYEQYF
TRBV30	TRBJ1-6	CAWIAGWNSPLHF
TRBV28	TRBJ1-6	CASSFRTGKASPLHF
TRBV27	TRBJ2-3	CASSFRASIQGTDTQYF
TRBV4-1	TRBJ1-1	CASSQAPQGVRGTEAFF
TRBV27	TRBJ2-6	CASSPRTSQWASGANVLTF
TRBV30	NA	CACQDRGYYEQYF
TRBV7-6	TRBJ2-1	CASSPGLTNEQFF
TRBV4-1	TRBJ1-3	CASSQPTGPGNTIYF
TRBV27	TRBJ1-5	CASSFLGPNQPQHF
TRBV28	TRBJ1-1	CASVRTLSTEAFF
TRBV30	TRBJ1-1	CASIPAGNTEAFF
TRBV25-1	TRBJ2-6	CASSSPTDGHSGANVLTF
TRBV27	TRBJ1-1	CASSRAFLPEAFF
TRBV29-1	TRBJ1-5	CSVDSGGGQPQHF
TRBV6-5	TRBJ2-7	CASSRGQFYEQYF
TRBV5-4	TRBJ2-3	CASSPGLAGGSTDTQYF
TRBV7-9	TRBJ2-1	CASSPLSSSYNEQFF
TRBV28	TRBJ1-5	CASKNRVSYQPQHF